This T cell receptor beta chain was documented in a study of Ad26.COV2.S vaccination and SARS-CoV-2 variants. Study-wide context: Within the COV1001 Ad26.COV2.S trial arm, the donor was enrolled.

Stated treatment: approximately 18 received Ad26.COV2.S at low or high dose, single or two shots; about 5 received placebo; per-sample allocation not given. Repertoires come from day 63 after the first vaccine or placebo injection. The junction had 3 bases not matched to a gene; V was cut back by 6 bases and J by 2 bases. CDR3 size: 15 residues. CDR1 MNHNY and CDR2 SVGAGI come from the germline V gene (reference sequence). This clone was detected only a few times. Clones were sequenced by immunoSEQ multiplex PCR, and TCRdb holds only the in-frame ones, with some missing. Of 300,000 to 400,000 clones detected, 80% to 90% appear once; the ten largest clones hold about 10%.

The clonotype originates from a person aged 18-65 years who received the Ad26.COV2.S COVID-19 vaccine or a placebo. The V and J genes are TRBV6-6 and TRBJ1-5; 11 bases line up with TRBD1. The specimen comprised peripheral blood, sampled in a trial of Ad26.COV2.S vaccine versus placebo. The CDR3 is CASSKGQGGNQPQHF. In nucleotides, the CDR3 is TGTGCCAGCAGCAAGGGACAGGGGGGCAATCAGCCCCAGCATTTT.